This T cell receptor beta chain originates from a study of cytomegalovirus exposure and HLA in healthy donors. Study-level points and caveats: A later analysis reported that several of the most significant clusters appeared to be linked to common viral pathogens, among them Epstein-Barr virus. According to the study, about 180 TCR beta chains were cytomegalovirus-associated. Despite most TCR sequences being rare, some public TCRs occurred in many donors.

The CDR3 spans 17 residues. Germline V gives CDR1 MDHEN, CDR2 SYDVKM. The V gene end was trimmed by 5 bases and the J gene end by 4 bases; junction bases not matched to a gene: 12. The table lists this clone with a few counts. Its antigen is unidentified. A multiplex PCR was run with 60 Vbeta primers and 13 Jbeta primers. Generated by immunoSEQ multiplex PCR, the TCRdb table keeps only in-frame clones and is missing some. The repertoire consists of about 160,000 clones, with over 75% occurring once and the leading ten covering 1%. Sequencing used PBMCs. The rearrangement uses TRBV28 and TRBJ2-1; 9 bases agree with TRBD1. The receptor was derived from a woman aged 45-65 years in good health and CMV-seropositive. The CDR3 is CASSIISGTGLYNEQFF. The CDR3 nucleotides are TGTGCCAGCAGTATAATCTCCGGGACAGGGCTATACAATGAGCAGTTCTTC.